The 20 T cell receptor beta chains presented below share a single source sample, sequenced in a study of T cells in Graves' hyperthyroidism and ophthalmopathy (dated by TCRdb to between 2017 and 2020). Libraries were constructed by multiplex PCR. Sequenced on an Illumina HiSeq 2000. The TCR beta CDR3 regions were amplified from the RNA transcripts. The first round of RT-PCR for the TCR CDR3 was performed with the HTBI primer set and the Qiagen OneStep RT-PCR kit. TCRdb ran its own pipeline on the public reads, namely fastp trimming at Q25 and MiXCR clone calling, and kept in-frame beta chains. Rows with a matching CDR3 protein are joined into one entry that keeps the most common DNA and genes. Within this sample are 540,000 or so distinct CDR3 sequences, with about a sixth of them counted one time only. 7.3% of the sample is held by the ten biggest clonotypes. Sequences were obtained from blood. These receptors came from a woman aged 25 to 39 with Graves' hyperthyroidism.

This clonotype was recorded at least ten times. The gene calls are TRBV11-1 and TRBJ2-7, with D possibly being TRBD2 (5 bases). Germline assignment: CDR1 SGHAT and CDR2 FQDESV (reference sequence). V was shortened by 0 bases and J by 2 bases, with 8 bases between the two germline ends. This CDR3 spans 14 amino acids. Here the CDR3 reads CASSLAGKAYEQYF. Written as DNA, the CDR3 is TGTGCCAGCAGCTTAGCCGGGAAGGCCTACGAGCAGTACTTC.

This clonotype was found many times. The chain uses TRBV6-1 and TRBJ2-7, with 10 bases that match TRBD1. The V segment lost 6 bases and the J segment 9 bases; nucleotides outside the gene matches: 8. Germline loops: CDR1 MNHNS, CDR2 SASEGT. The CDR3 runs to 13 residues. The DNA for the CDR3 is TGTGCCAGCAGAGAGACAGGGGGCCGTGGGCAGTACTTC. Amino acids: CASRETGGRGQYF.

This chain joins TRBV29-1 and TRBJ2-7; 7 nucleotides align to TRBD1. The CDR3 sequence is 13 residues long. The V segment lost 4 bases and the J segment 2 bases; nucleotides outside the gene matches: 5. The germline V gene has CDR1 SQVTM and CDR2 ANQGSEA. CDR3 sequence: CSVVGTDTYEQYF. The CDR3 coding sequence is TGCAGCGTTGTCGGGACAGACACCTACGAGCAGTACTTC.

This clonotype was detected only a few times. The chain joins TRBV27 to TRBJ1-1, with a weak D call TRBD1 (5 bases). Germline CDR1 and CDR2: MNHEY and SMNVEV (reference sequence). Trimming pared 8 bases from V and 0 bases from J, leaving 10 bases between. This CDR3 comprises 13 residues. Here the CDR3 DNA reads TGTGCCAGCTGGGGGACGGTGAACACTGAAGCTTTCTTT. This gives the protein CASWGTVNTEAFF.

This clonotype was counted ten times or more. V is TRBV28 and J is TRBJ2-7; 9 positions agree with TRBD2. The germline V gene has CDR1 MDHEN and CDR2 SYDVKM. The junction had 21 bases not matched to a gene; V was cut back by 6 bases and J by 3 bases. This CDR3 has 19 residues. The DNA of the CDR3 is TGTGCCAGCAGACCCAAACCGGAGGTACTAGCGGGTGTAGGCTACGAGCAGTACTTC. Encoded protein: CASRPKPEVLAGVGYEQYF.

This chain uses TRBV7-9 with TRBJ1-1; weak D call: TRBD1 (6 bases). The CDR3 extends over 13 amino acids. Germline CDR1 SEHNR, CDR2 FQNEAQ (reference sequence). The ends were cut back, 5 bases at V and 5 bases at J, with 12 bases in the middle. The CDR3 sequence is CASSPAQGTEAFF. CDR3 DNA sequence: TGTGCCAGCAGCCCAGCGCAGGGGACTGAAGCTTTCTTT.

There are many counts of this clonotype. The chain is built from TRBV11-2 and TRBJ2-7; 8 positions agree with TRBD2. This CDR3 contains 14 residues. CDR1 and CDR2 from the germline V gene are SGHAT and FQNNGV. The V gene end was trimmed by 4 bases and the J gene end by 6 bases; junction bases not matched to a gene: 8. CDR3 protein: CASSSRLARGEQYF. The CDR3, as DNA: TGTGCCAGCAGCTCAAGACTAGCGAGGGGCGAGCAGTACTTC.

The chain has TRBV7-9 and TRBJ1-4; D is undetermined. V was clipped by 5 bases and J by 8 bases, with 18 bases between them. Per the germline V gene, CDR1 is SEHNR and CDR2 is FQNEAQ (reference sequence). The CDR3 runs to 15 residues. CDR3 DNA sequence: TGTGCCAGCAGCGACTCTTGGGGTGAAGAAGAAAAACTGTTTTTT. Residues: CASSDSWGEEEKLFF.

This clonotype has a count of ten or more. CDR3 sequence (DNA): TGTGCCAGCTTTCAGCTACCGAACACTGAAGCTTTCTTT. Protein product: CASFQLPNTEAFF. J is TRBJ1-1 and V is TRBV2, with D unresolved. This CDR3 comprises 13 residues. Germline V CDR1 and CDR2: SNHLY, FYNNEI. V was clipped by 8 bases and J by 1 base, with 11 bases between them.

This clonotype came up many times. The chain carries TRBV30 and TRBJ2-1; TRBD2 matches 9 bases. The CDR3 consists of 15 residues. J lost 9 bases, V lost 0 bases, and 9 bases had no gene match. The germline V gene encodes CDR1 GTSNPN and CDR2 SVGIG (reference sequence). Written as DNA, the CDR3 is TGTGCCTGGAGTGTACAAGGCGGGAGGGCCAGTGAGCAGTTCTTC. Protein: CAWSVQGGRASEQFF.

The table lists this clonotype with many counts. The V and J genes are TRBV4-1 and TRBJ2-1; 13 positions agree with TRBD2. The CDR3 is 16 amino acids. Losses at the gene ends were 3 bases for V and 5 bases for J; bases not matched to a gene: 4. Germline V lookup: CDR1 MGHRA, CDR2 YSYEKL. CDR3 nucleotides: TGCGCCAGCAGCCACCACGGACTAGCGGGGGACAATGAGCAGTTCTTC. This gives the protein CASSHHGLAGDNEQFF.

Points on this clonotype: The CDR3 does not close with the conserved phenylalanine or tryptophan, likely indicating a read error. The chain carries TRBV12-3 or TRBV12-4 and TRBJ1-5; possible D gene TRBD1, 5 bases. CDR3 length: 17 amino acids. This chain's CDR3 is CASRLGADRGGNQPQHL. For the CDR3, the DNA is TGTGCCAGCAGGTTAGGGGCCGACAGAGGTGGCAATCAGCCCCAGCATCTT.

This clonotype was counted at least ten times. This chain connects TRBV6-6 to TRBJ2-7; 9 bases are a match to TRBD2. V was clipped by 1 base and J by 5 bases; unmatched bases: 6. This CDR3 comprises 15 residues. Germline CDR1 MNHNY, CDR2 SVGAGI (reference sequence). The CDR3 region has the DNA TGTGCCAGCAGTTACTTGGCGGGAGGGCCGGACGAGCAGTACTTC. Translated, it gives CASSYLAGGPDEQYF.

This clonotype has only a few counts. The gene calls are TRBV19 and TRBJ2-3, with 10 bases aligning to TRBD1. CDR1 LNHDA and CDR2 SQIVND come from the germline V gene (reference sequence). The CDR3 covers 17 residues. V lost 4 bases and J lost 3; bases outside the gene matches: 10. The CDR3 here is CASSTPGQGGRTDTQYF. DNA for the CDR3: TGTGCCAGTAGTACCCCCGGACAGGGGGGGAGGACAGATACGCAGTATTTT.

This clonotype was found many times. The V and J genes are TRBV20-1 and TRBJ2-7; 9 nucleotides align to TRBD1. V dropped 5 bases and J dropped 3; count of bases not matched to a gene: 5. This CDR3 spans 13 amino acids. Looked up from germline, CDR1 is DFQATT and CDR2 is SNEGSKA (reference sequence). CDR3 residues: CSAAPGQGYEQYF. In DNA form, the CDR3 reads TGCAGTGCTGCTCCGGGACAGGGCTACGAGCAGTACTTC.

DNA for the CDR3: TGTGCCAGCAGCCTATCTGTCAGAATAGCGGGAGGGAACACCGGGGAGCTGTTTTTT. Translated, it gives CASSLSVRIAGGNTGELFF. This chain links TRBV7-2 with TRBJ2-2; 10 bases line up with TRBD2. The CDR3 loop spans 19 amino acids. V trimming: 5 bases; J trimming: 1 base; junction bases outside the gene matches: 13. Germline CDR1 SGHTA, CDR2 FQGNSA. The full variable domain, in which reference TRBV7-2 and TRBJ2-2 provide the parts outside the CDR3, is GAGVSQSPSNKVTEKGKDVELRCDPISGHTALYWYRQSLGQGLEFLIYFQGNSAPDKSGLPSDRFSAERTGGSVSTLTIQRTQQEDSAVYLCASSLSVRIAGGNTGELFFGEGSRLTVL.

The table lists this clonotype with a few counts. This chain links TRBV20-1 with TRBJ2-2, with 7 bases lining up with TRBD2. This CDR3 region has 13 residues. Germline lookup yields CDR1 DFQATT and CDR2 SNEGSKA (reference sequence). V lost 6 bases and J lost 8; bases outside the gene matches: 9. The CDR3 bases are TGCAGTGCATCCCGGGCGGGAGCAGGGGAGCTGTTTTTT. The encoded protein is CSASRAGAGELFF.

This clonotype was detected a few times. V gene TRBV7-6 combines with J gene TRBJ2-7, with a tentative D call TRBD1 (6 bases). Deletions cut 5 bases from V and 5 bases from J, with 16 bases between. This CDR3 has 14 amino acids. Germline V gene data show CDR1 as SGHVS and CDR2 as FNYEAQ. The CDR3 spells CASSHTQTGNEQYF. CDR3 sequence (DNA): TGTGCCAGCAGCCATACGCAAACAGGGAACGAGCAGTACTTC.

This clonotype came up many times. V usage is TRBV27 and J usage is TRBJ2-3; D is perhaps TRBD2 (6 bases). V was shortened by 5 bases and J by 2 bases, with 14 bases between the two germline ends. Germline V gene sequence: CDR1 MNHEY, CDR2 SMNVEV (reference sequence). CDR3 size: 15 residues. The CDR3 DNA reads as TGTGCCAGCAGTCAACCGACTAGAAACACAGATACGCAGTATTTT. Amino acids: CASSQPTRNTDTQYF.

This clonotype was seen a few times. CDR3: CASSPRPPGTGVGELFF. The CDR3 region has the DNA TGTGCCAGCAGCCCCCGGCCTCCCGGGACAGGGGTAGGGGAGCTGTTTTTT. V usage is TRBV7-3 and J usage is TRBJ2-2; 10 bases match TRBD1. The CDR3 runs to 17 residues. Unmatched junction bases numbered 14, after V lost 5 bases and J lost 8 bases. CDR1 and CDR2 (germline): SGHTA, FQGTGA.